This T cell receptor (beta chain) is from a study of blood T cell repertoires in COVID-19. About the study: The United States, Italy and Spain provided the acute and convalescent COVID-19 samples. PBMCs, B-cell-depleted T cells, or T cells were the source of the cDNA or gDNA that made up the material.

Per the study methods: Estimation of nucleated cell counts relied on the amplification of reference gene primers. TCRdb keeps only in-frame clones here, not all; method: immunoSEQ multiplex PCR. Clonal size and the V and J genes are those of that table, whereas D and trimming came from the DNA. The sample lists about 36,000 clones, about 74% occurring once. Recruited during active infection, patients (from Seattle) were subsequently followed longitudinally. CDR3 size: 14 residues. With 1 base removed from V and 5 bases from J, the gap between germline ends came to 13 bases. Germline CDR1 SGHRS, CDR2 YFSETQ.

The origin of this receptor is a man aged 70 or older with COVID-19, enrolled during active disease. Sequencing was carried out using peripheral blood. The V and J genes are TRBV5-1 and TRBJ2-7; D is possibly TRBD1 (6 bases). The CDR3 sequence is CASSLYGQIDEQYF. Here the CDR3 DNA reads TGCGCCAGCAGCTTGTACGGACAGATCGACGAGCAGTACTTC.